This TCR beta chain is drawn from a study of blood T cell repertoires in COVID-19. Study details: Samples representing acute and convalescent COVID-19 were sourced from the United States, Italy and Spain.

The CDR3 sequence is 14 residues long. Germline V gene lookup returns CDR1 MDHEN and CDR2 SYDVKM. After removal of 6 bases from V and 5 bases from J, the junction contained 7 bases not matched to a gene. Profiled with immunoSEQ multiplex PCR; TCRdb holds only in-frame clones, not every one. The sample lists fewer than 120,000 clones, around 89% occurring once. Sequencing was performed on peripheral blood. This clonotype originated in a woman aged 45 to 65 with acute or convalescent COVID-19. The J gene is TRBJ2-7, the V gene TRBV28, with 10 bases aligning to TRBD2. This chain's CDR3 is CASRPSGRKHEQYF. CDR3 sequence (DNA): TGTGCCAGCAGGCCTAGCGGGAGAAAGCACGAGCAGTACTTC.